Shown below are 25 T cell receptor beta chains from a single sample sequenced in a study of blood T cell repertoires in COVID-19. Here immunoSEQ multiplex PCR was the method, and the copy in TCRdb shows in-frame clones only, minus some. The data contain about 15,000 clones, approximately 83% of them singletons. The specimen sequenced was peripheral blood. The receptors originated from a human donor in a cohort sampled during active COVID-19.

This chain links TRBV6-2 or TRBV6-3 with TRBJ1-5; TRBD1 agrees at 10 bases. The trim removed 4 bases at V and 3 bases at J, leaving 3 bases unmatched. CDR3 size: 15 residues. Germline CDR1 and CDR2: MNHEY and SVGEGT. This CDR3 is CASSFGTGDNQPQHF. CDR3 nucleotides: TGTGCCAGCAGTTTTGGGACAGGGGACAATCAGCCCCAGCATTTT.

The gene calls are TRBV5-4 and TRBJ1-2; 7 bases are a match to TRBD1. The ends lost 4 bases at V and 8 bases at J; junction bases unmatched: 8. Germline V gene sequence: CDR1 SGHNT, CDR2 YYREEE (reference sequence). CDR3 length: 13 residues. The CDR3 DNA reads as TGTGCCAGCAGCGTGAACAGGGGTGGAGGCTACACCTTC. This translates into CASSVNRGGGYTF.

This chain uses TRBV21-1 with TRBJ2-1; no check of the table's D call, TRBD2, against the DNA was made. TRBV21-1 is a documented pseudogene. The CDR3 covers 19 residues. CDR3 sequence reads: CASTAHWGGWLVGYNEQFF. In nucleotides, the CDR3 is TGTGCCAGCACCGCCCACTGGGGGGGGTGGTTGGTCGGGTACAATGAGCAGTTCTTC.

The chain recombines TRBV6-5 with TRBJ2-5, with 11 bases matching TRBD1. Losses at the gene ends were 10 bases for V and 4 bases for J; bases not matched to a gene: 2. The CDR3 consists of 12 residues. Germline V CDR1 and CDR2: MNHEY, SVGAGI. The chain's CDR3 is CATGTGGETQYF. CDR3 nucleotide sequence: TGTGCCACGGGGACAGGGGGAGAGACCCAGTACTTC.

There are a few counts of this clone. The chain joins TRBV2 to TRBJ1-5, with no clear D. Germline V gives CDR1 SNHLY, CDR2 FYNNEI. The germline V and J ends were trimmed by 6 bases and 7 bases, with 10 bases remaining between them. The CDR3 runs to 12 residues. This chain's CDR3 is CASSPINQPQHF. In DNA form, the CDR3 reads TGTGCCAGCAGCCCTATAAACCAGCCCCAGCATTTT.

The chain is built from TRBV9 and TRBJ2-3, with 9 bases identical to TRBD2. J lost 6 bases, V lost 1 base, and 9 bases had no gene match. The CDR3 is made up of 16 amino acids. Germline V lookup: CDR1 SGDLS, CDR2 YYNGEE. The CDR3 region is CASSVTYSGGWDTQYF. CDR3 nucleotides: TGTGCCAGCAGCGTAACGTATAGCGGGGGTTGGGATACGCAGTATTTT.

The CDR3 sequence: CSAVVGEGQYF. The CDR3 DNA follows: TGCAGTGCTGTCGTTGGGGAGGGGCAGTACTTC. The genes are TRBV20-1 and TRBJ2-4; 7 bases map to TRBD2. CDR1 is DFQATT and CDR2 is SNEGSKA in the germline V gene (reference sequence). V was pared by 5 bases and J by 13 bases, with 8 bases of the junction left unmatched. This CDR3 is built from 11 residues.

The J gene is TRBJ1-1, the V gene TRBV10-3; 11 bases align to TRBD1. Losses at the gene ends were 11 bases for V and 3 bases for J; bases not matched to a gene: 2. CDR3 length: 12 amino acids. Germline loops: CDR1 ENHRY, CDR2 SYGVKD. CDR3 sequence reads: CAGQGADTEAFF. The CDR3 DNA reads TGTGCCGGACAGGGGGCAGACACTGAAGCTTTCTTT.

The V call is TRBV7-2, the J call TRBJ2-3, with 11 bases identical to TRBD2. The CDR3 spans 16 residues. V lost 2 bases and J lost 4; bases outside the gene matches: 5. Per germline, CDR1 SGHTA and CDR2 FQGNSA. The CDR3 sequence: CASSLSLAGDADTQYF. The CDR3 DNA reads TGTGCCAGCAGCTTATCACTAGCGGGGGATGCAGATACGCAGTATTTT.

The chain carries TRBV7-9 and TRBJ1-2, with D possibly being TRBD1 (5 bases). The CDR3 has 13 residues. V was pared by 4 bases and J by 11 bases, with 17 bases between. CDR1 SEHNR and CDR2 FQNEAQ come from the germline V gene (reference sequence). CDR3 sequence: CASSSDRLRRYTF. DNA of the CDR3: TGTGCCAGCAGCTCCGACAGACTCCGTAGGTACACCTTC.

CDR3 loop: CASSLSRGWGNTEAFF. The CDR3 coding sequence is TGTGCCAGCAGCTTGTCCCGGGGTTGGGGGAACACTGAAGCTTTCTTT. V and J are TRBV11-3 and TRBJ1-1, with D uncertain. Trimming shortened V by 3 bases and J by 1 base, and 15 bases separated the two germline ends. The V gene's germline CDR1 is SGHNT and CDR2 YENEEA. The CDR3 consists of 16 residues.

The chain recombines TRBV7-2 with TRBJ2-1; D possibly corresponds to TRBD1 (6 bases). Germline lookup yields CDR1 SGHTA and CDR2 FQGNSA. V was cut by 5 bases and J by 8 bases, with 13 bases left in between. This CDR3 is 13 amino acids long. CDR3 sequence: CASSITGRYEQFF. The CDR3 region has the DNA TGTGCCAGCAGCATCACAGGGAGATATGAGCAGTTCTTC.

This chain uses TRBV4-3 with TRBJ2-7; no reliable D call. Deletions cut 0 bases from V and 4 bases from J, with 13 bases between. The germline CDR1 and CDR2 sequences are LGHNA and YSLEER. CDR3 size: 15 residues. The CDR3 reads CASSQESSFWYEQYF. Written as DNA, the CDR3 is TGCGCCAGCAGCCAAGAATCGAGCTTCTGGTACGAGCAGTACTTC.

The chain combines TRBV10-2 with TRBJ1-2, with TRBD1 identical over 9 bases. J was trimmed by 6 bases and V by 5 bases; bases with no gene match: 4. This CDR3 spans 13 amino acids. CDR1 and CDR2 from the germline V gene are WSHSY and SAAADI. The CDR3 protein is CASSRTGDNGYTF. The CDR3 DNA reads TGCGCCAGCAGTCGGACAGGGGATAATGGCTACACCTTC.

The CDR3 nucleotides are TGCAGTGCTAGTGAGACAACAGGGGGCTATGGCTACACCTTC. Its translation is CSASETTGGYGYTF. The genes are TRBV20-1 and TRBJ1-2; 8 bases match TRBD1. Trimming took 3 bases from V and 4 from J; bases not matched to a gene: 7. Looked up from germline, CDR1 is DFQATT and CDR2 is SNEGSKA (reference sequence). The CDR3 runs to 14 residues.

The chain employs TRBV5-6 and TRBJ2-3; D is unclear. With 0 bases removed from V and 2 bases from J, the gap between germline ends came to 19 bases. CDR1 and CDR2 (germline): SGHDT, YYEEEE. This CDR3 is 18 amino acids long. This chain's CDR3 is CASSLVGRRGLITDTQYF. The CDR3 nucleotides are TGTGCCAGCAGCTTGGTTGGGCGTCGTGGCCTTATCACAGATACGCAGTATTTT.

The chain couples TRBV20-1 to TRBJ1-1; D uncertain. V shed 6 bases and J shed 2 bases, with 7 bases lying between them. The CDR3 contains 11 residues. Germline CDR1 and CDR2: DFQATT and SNEGSKA (reference sequence). This chain's CDR3 is CSASGNTEAFF. Here the CDR3 DNA reads TGCAGTGCCAGCGGCAACACTGAAGCTTTCTTT.

The chain recombines TRBV7-2 with TRBJ2-4, with D maybe TRBD2 (5 bases). The CDR3 has 14 residues. Germline lookup yields CDR1 SGHTA and CDR2 FQGNSA. Trimming took 8 bases from V and 0 from J, leaving 11 bases between them. CDR3 residues: CASGLPVAKNIQYF. The CDR3 DNA is TGTGCCAGCGGACTCCCTGTAGCCAAAAACATTCAGTACTTC. Full variable domain (rest looked up from reference TRBV7-2 and TRBJ2-4): GAGVSQSPSNKVTEKGKDVELRCDPISGHTALYWYRQSLGQGLEFLIYFQGNSAPDKSGLPSDRFSAERTGGSVSTLTIQRTQQEDSAVYLCASGLPVAKNIQYFGAGTRLSVL.

The rearrangement links TRBV4-1 to TRBJ2-1; D ambiguous. V was pared by 2 bases and J by 5 bases, with 19 bases between. There are 17 residues in the CDR3. CDR1 and CDR2 from the germline V gene are MGHRA and YSYEKL. This chain's CDR3 is CASSQLINTRVHNEQFF. CDR3 nucleotide sequence: TGCGCCAGCAGCCAACTTATCAATACCCGGGTCCACAATGAGCAGTTCTTC.

This chain links TRBV5-1 with TRBJ2-1; D may be TRBD2 (6 bases). Trimming took off 0 bases at V and 9 bases at J, with 13 bases between the two ends. The CDR3 is 14 residues long. From germline, CDR1 is SGHRS and CDR2 YFSETQ. CDR3 sequence reads: CASSLELAEFEQFF. The CDR3 DNA reads as TGCGCCAGCAGCTTGGAACTAGCTGAGTTTGAGCAGTTCTTC.

This sequence joins TRBV5-6 and TRBJ2-7, with TRBD2 as a possible D gene (6 bases). The CDR3 length is 12 residues. CDR1 is SGHDT, CDR2 YYEEEE, per germline. The germline V and J ends were trimmed by 4 bases and 8 bases, with 13 bases remaining between them. CDR3 DNA sequence: TGTGCCAGCAGCACTCCGGGACTTAAGCAGTACTTC. Its translation is CASSTPGLKQYF. The full variable domain, rest sourced from reference TRBV5-6 and TRBJ2-7, is DAGVTQSPTHLIKTRGQQVTLRCSPKSGHDTVSWYQQALGQGPQFIFQYYEEEERQRGNFPDRFSGHQFPNYSSELNVNALLLGDSALYLCASSTPGLKQYFGPGTRLTVT.

The chain couples TRBV5-1 to TRBJ2-1, with 9 bases lining up with TRBD1. Germline V lookup: CDR1 SGHRS, CDR2 YFSETQ. The V segment lost 4 bases and the J segment 8 bases; nucleotides outside the gene matches: 10. This CDR3 comprises 15 residues. The CDR3 reads CASSGRDRVLDEQFF. The CDR3 DNA follows: TGCGCCAGCAGCGGCCGGGACAGGGTTTTGGATGAGCAGTTCTTC.

The V call is TRBV7-2, the J call TRBJ2-5, with 9 bases lining up with TRBD2. This CDR3 is 16 amino acids long. CDR1 SGHTA and CDR2 FQGNSA come from the germline V gene. J lost 4 bases, V lost 1 base, and 7 bases had no gene match. CDR3: CASSLGGGGALETQYF. DNA of the CDR3: TGTGCCAGCAGCTTAGGGGGCGGGGGGGCCCTAGAGACCCAGTACTTC.

This chain links TRBV4-3 with TRBJ2-7; 7 bases are a match to TRBD1. Looked up from germline, CDR1 is LGHNA and CDR2 is YSLEER. The V and J ends lost 1 base and 1 base, in that order; junction bases with no gene match: 7. This CDR3 comprises 16 residues. The CDR3 here is CASSQGLGRGSYEQYF. In DNA, the CDR3 is TGCGCCAGCAGCCAAGGCCTGGGCAGGGGGTCCTACGAGCAGTACTTC.

The chain employs TRBV14 and TRBJ2-5; 13 bases are a match to TRBD2. The CDR3 covers 16 residues. Trimming at V came to 1 base and at J to 4 bases, leaving 3 bases not matched to a gene. From germline, CDR1 is SGHDN and CDR2 FVKESK. CDR3 sequence reads: CASSQGRLAGGETQYF. The CDR3 bases are TGTGCCAGCAGCCAAGGGAGACTAGCGGGAGGAGAGACCCAGTACTTC.